The T cell receptor (beta chain) under discussion was sequenced for a study (dated by TCRdb to about 2015). Background for the entire study: The study examined whether tumor-infiltrating Tregs in breast cancer are drawn from blood Tregs or arise in situ by conversion from other CD4+ T cell subsets.

Points the paper makes about the study in general: The greatest overlap of tumor-infiltrating Treg TCR alpha and beta sequences was observed with tumor naive CD4+ T cells, followed by blood naive CD4+ T cells. Tumor memory CD4+ T cell TCR gene usage was found to cluster with blood and lymph node memory CD4+ cells and with lymph node naive CD4+ cells. Rather than covering whole repertoires, validation in the larger cohort was restricted to a single TCR beta V-J rearrangement.

Concerning this clonotype itself: No antigen is known for it. There are no base qualities to consult, and no much larger clone falls within one base.

A distance of 14 bases separates the germline ends of V and J, which lose 7 bases and 4 bases respectively. Its CDR3 holds 13 amino acids, cysteine through phenylalanine. The entry retains the CDR3 DNA only, 39 bases that are in frame from base 1. CDR1 SQVTM and CDR2 ANQGSEA are derived from the germline V gene. CD4+CD25+CD127-/low cells were isolated as Tregs. Tregs, naive and memory CD4+ T cells from tumor, blood and ipsilateral draining lymph nodes of 5 or 6 breast cancer patients underwent full-length TCR alpha and beta sequencing. Tumor tissue and lymph nodes obtained by ipsilateral axillary dissection were perfused with PBS, cut into small pieces and digested using collagenase I and hyaluronidase. A purity exceeding 90% was confirmed by FACS for the sorted cell populations. Full-length TCR variable regions were amplified by 5' RACE PCR with constant-region reverse primers, followed by semi-nested PCR with Nested Universal Primer A. The ReliaPrep RNA Cell Miniprep System was used to extract total RNA, which was then reverse transcribed into 5'RACE-ready cDNA with the SMARTer RACE 5'/3' Kit. Multiplex adaptors were used to barcode the full-length TCR alpha and beta libraries, which were then sequenced on an Illumina MiSeq. The original methods were these. For each of nine subset-tissue groups, sequencing data from the five patients were combined, and the groups were compared by unsupervised clustering of TCR gene usage. The Morisita-Horn index was used to calculate repertoire similarity, with shared sequences weighted by how much each contributed to each repertoire. Using fastp at Q25 and MiXCR, TCRdb reprocessed the public reads and kept productive beta chains. A single entry per CDR3 protein holds the most common genes and DNA from its merged rows. V and J calls and clone size were set by TCRdb, not the authors. The sample table shows tens of thousands of distinct CDR3 sequences, and about 25% are seen once. The ten largest clones capture 2% to 2.5% of the sample.

Sequenced sample: tumor-infiltrating Tregs sorted from the breast tumor. Recombination connected TRBV29-1 to TRBJ1-5; the D region possibly corresponds to TRBD1 (5 bases align). This TCR was recovered from a female donor with breast cancer. The CDR3 amino acid sequence is: CSAQWGINQPQHF. The DNA is TGCAGCGCGCAGTGGGGGATTAATCAGCCCCAGCATTTT. With the rest looked up from the reference TRBV29-1 and TRBJ1-5 genes rather than sequenced, the full variable domain is SAVISQKPSRDICQRGTSLTIQCQVDSQVTMMFWYRQQPGQSLTLIATANQGSEATYESGFVIDKFPISRPNLTFSTLTVSNMSPEDSSIYLCSAQWGINQPQHFGDGTRLSIL.